Each of the 18 T cell receptor beta chains below was sequenced from the same sample in a study of blood T cell repertoires in COVID-19. Assay: immunoSEQ multiplex PCR; the TCRdb copy retains only in-frame clones and omits some. The profile covers around 140,000 clones, with 81% appearing a single time and around 8.8% taken by the ten largest. Sequencing was performed on peripheral blood. Every receptor here comes from a human donor in a cohort sampled during active COVID-19.

J is TRBJ2-2 and V is TRBV21-1; whether TRBD1, the table's D call, matches the DNA was not checked. TRBV21-1 is a pseudogene locus. The CDR3 consists of 19 residues. The CDR3 nucleotides are TGTGCCAGCAGCAAAGATAGGGGGCTTACCTCCCCGAACACCGGGGAGCTGTTTTTT. Its translation is CASSKDRGLTSPNTGELFF.

The chain carries TRBV19 and TRBJ1-5; D may be TRBD1 (6 bases). In germline, CDR1 is LNHDA, CDR2 SQIVND (reference sequence). This CDR3 is 16 amino acids long. Trimming shortened V by 6 bases and J by 3 bases, and 18 bases separated the two germline ends. The CDR3 nucleotides read TGTGCCAGTAGGTCAGGGGCTGTTAGGATCAATCAGCCCCAGCATTTT. It codes for CASRSGAVRINQPQHF.

This chain connects TRBV5-1 to TRBJ2-7, with TRBD1 identical over 10 bases. With 6 bases clipped from V and 5 bases from J, the junction kept 14 bases outside the gene matches. The CDR3 length is 16 residues. The germline gives CDR1 SGHRS, CDR2 YFSETQ. This CDR3 reads CASTEPRSGQGDEQYF. CDR3 nucleotide sequence: TGCGCCAGCACCGAACCCAGATCCGGACAGGGGGACGAGCAGTACTTC.

The gene calls are TRBV5-1 and TRBJ2-3; 7 bases fit TRBD2. The CDR3 is 20 residues long. Germline loops: CDR1 SGHRS, CDR2 YFSETQ. The ends lost 5 bases at V and 2 bases at J; junction bases unmatched: 23. The CDR3 DNA reads TGCGCCAGCAGTCGCCAGACCGTGGCGGGAGACTTAGGTTTCACAGATACGCAGTATTTT. It yields the protein CASSRQTVAGDLGFTDTQYF.

The chain joins TRBV6-5 to TRBJ2-7, with 9 positions matching TRBD2. Germline lookup yields CDR1 MNHEY and CDR2 SVGAGI. Trimming at V came to 6 bases and at J to 3 bases, leaving 9 bases not matched to a gene. The length of the CDR3 is 15 residues. CDR3 loop: CASSRWTSENYEQYF. The DNA of the CDR3 is TGTGCCAGCAGCCGTTGGACTAGCGAGAACTACGAGCAGTACTTC.

This clone was counted only a few times. V and J are TRBV7-6 and TRBJ2-5; the match to TRBD2 covers 10 bases. CDR3 size: 17 residues. CDR1 and CDR2 from the germline V gene are SGHVS and FNYEAQ. With 5 bases clipped from V and 1 base from J, the junction kept 10 bases outside the gene matches. The CDR3 sequence: CASSEGLALGPQETQYF. The CDR3 coding sequence is TGTGCCAGCAGCGAGGGACTAGCGCTCGGTCCCCAAGAGACCCAGTACTTC.

The J gene is TRBJ2-1, the V gene TRBV7-3; 12 bases are shared with TRBD2. Losses at the gene ends were 4 bases for V and 4 bases for J; bases not matched to a gene: 2. Germline CDR1 SGHTA, CDR2 FQGTGA. CDR3 length: 15 amino acids. This CDR3 reads CASSSGTSGYNEQFF. As DNA, the CDR3 is TGTGCCAGCAGCTCTGGGACTAGCGGGTACAATGAGCAGTTCTTC. The variable domain in full, completed from reference TRBV7-3 and TRBJ2-1, reads GAGVSQTPSNKVTEKGKYVELRCDPISGHTALYWYRQSLGQGPEFLIYFQGTGAADDSGLPNDRFFAVRPEGSVSTLKIQRTERGDSAVYLCASSSGTSGYNEQFFGPGTRLTVL.

The rearrangement uses TRBV4-3 and TRBJ1-1; D is perhaps TRBD1 (5 bases). Germline lookup yields CDR1 LGHNA and CDR2 YSLEER. The CDR3 is made up of 13 amino acids. Trimming removed 0 bases at V and 7 bases at J, with 9 bases between. The CDR3 sequence is CASSQDRQLEAFF. The CDR3 region has the DNA TGCGCCAGCAGCCAAGATAGACAGCTTGAAGCTTTCTTT.

The CDR3 DNA sequence: TGTGCCAGCAGCCAAGGACAGTTAGATGAAGCTTTCTTT. This sequence encodes CASSQGQLDEAFF. The chain recombines TRBV3-1 (or the pseudogene TRBV3-2) with TRBJ1-1; D perhaps matches TRBD1 (5 bases). The germline V and J ends were trimmed by 1 base and 7 bases, with 10 bases remaining between them. The germline gives CDR1 LGHDT, CDR2 YNNKEL (reference sequence). The length of the CDR3 is 13 residues.

To note about this clone: A much larger clone lies one base from this, so it may be a read error. The chain joins TRBV7-9 to TRBJ1-1, with 8 bases aligning to TRBD1. Germline-derived CDR1 and CDR2 are SEHNR and FQNEAQ (reference sequence). With 3 bases clipped from V and 4 bases from J, the junction kept 10 bases outside the gene matches. This CDR3 region has 16 residues. The CDR3 region is CASSFGGPGGGTEAFF. The CDR3 nucleotides are TGTGCCAGCAGCTTCGGGGGGCCAGGGGGCGGCACTGAAGCTTTCTTT.

The chain combines TRBV7-3 with TRBJ2-3; TRBD2 might be the D (6 bases). Trimming pared 3 bases from V and 0 bases from J, leaving 10 bases between. The CDR3 has 15 amino acids. Per germline, CDR1 SGHTA and CDR2 FQGTGA. The CDR3 reads CASSLVGGSTDTQYF. CDR3 DNA sequence: TGTGCCAGCAGCTTGGTGGGAGGAAGCACAGATACGCAGTATTTT.

There are a few counts of this clone. This chain uses TRBV27 with TRBJ2-7; possible D gene TRBD2, 5 bases. V gave up 1 base and J gave up 7 bases, with 11 bases separating them. The CDR3 has 13 residues. In germline, CDR1 is MNHEY, CDR2 SMNVEV (reference sequence). The CDR3 sequence: CASSLFPRGEQYF. DNA for the CDR3: TGTGCCAGCAGTTTATTTCCCCGCGGGGAGCAGTACTTC.

This sequence joins TRBV14 and TRBJ1-1; D is unclear. This CDR3 comprises 15 residues. Germline-derived CDR1 and CDR2 are SGHDN and FVKESK. Trimming pared 1 base from V and 2 bases from J, leaving 11 bases between. CDR3 sequence: CASSQVFPTNTEAFF. CDR3 nucleotides: TGTGCCAGCAGCCAAGTTTTCCCTACCAACACTGAAGCTTTCTTT.

The chain employs TRBV5-4 and TRBJ1-1; 9 bases are a match to TRBD1. CDR1 and CDR2 from the germline V gene are SGHNT and YYREEE (reference sequence). The CDR3 has 14 amino acids. The J segment lost 3 bases and the V segment lost 6 bases, leaving 6 bases of the junction unmatched. The CDR3 bases are TGTGCCAGCAACCGACAGGGGGAGGACACTGAAGCTTTCTTT. Its protein product is CASNRQGEDTEAFF.

V usage is TRBV5-1 and J usage is TRBJ2-1, with a weak D call TRBD1 (8 bases). The V and J ends lost 7 bases and 3 bases respectively, with 17 bases between them. This CDR3 region has 15 residues. The germline CDR1 and CDR2 sequences are SGHRS and YFSETQ. The CDR3 region is CASRGGTGDYNEQFF. In nucleotides, the CDR3 is TGCGCCAGCCGGGGAGGGACAGGAGACTACAATGAGCAGTTCTTC.

The rearrangement links TRBV19 to TRBJ1-1; D is perhaps TRBD1 (6 bases). Germline V gene data show CDR1 as LNHDA and CDR2 as SQIVND (reference sequence). The CDR3 runs 17 residues. The V gene lost 6 bases and the J gene lost 3 bases, with 23 bases spanning the gap. In nucleotides, the CDR3 is TGTGCCAGTAGCATCCGTGAACAGGGATGGGGCGACACTGAAGCTTTCTTT. It specifies CASSIREQGWGDTEAFF. The full variable domain, completed using reference TRBV19 and TRBJ1-1, is DGGITQSPKYLFRKEGQNVTLSCEQNLNHDAMYWYRQDPGQGLRLIYYSQIVNDFQKGDIAEGYSVSREKKESFPLTVTSAQKNPTAFYLCASSIREQGWGDTEAFFGQGTRLTVV.

This chain joins TRBV6-5 and TRBJ2-3; D perhaps matches TRBD2 (7 bases). The V and J ends lost 6 bases and 2 bases respectively, with 15 bases between them. CDR1 is MNHEY and CDR2 is SVGAGI in the germline V gene. This CDR3 comprises 15 residues. CDR3 region: CASRSGTLSTDTQYF. CDR3 coding DNA: TGTGCCAGCAGGAGCGGGACACTCTCCACAGATACGCAGTATTTT.

This chain links TRBV18 with TRBJ1-2; 7 nucleotides line up with TRBD1. V lost 4 bases and J lost 6; bases outside the gene matches: 5. This CDR3 is built from 13 residues. The germline V gene encodes CDR1 KGHSH and CDR2 LQKENI. The CDR3 region is CASSLGTVDGYTF. The CDR3 region has the DNA TGTGCCAGCTCACTGGGGACAGTTGATGGCTACACCTTC.